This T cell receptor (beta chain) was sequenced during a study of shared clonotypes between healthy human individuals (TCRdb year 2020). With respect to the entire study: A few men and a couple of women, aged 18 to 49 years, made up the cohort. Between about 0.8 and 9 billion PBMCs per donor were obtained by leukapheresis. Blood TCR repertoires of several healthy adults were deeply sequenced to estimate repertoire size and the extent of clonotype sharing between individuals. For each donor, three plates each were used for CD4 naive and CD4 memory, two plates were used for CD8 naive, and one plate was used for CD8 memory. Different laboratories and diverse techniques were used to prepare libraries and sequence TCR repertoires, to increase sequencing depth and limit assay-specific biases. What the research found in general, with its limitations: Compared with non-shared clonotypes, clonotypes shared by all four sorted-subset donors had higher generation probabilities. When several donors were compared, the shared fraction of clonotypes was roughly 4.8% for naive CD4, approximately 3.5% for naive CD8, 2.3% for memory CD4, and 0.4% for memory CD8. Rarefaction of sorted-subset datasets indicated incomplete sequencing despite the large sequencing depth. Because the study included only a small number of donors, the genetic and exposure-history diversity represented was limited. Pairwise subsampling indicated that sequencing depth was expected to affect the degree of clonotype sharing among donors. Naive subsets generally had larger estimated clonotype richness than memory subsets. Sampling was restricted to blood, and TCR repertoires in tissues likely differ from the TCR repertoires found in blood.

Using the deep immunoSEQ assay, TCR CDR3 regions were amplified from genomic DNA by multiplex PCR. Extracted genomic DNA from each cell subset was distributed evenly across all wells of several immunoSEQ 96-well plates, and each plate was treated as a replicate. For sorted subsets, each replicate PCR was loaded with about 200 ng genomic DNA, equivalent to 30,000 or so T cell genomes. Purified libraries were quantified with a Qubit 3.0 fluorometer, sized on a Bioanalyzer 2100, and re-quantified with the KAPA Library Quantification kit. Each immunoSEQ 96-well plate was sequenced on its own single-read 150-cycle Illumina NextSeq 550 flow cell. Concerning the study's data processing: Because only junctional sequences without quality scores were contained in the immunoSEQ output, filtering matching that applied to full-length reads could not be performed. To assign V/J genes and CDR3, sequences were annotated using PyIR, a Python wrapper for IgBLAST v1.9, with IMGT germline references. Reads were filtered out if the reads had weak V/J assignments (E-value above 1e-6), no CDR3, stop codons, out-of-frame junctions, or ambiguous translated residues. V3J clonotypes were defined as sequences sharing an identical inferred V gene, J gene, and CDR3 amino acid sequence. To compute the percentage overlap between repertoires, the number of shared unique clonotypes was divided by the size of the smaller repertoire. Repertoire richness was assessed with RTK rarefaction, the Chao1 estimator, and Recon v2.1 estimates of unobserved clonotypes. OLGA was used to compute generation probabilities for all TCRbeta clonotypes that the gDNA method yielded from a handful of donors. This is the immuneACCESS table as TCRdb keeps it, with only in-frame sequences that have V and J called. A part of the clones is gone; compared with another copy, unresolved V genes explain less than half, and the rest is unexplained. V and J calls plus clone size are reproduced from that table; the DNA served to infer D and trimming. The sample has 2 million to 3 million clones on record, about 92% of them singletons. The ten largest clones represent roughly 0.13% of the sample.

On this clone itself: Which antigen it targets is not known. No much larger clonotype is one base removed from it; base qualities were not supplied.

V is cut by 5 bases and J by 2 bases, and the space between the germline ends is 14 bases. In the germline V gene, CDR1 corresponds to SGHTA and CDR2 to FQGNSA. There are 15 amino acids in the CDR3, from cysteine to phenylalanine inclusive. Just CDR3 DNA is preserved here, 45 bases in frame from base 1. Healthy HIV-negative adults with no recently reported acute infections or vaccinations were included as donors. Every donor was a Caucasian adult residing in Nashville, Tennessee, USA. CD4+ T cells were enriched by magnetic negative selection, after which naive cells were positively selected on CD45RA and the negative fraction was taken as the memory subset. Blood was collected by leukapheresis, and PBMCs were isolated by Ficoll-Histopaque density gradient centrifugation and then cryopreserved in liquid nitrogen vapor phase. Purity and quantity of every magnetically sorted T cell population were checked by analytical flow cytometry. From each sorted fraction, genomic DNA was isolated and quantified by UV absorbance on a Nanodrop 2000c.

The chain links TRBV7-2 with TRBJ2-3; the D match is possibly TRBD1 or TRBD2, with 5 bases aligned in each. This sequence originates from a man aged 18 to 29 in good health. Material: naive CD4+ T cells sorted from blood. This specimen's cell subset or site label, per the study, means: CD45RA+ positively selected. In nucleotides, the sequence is TGTGCCAGCAGCACCGGGACCTACCCCACAGATACGCAGTATTTT. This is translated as CASSTGTYPTDTQYF.